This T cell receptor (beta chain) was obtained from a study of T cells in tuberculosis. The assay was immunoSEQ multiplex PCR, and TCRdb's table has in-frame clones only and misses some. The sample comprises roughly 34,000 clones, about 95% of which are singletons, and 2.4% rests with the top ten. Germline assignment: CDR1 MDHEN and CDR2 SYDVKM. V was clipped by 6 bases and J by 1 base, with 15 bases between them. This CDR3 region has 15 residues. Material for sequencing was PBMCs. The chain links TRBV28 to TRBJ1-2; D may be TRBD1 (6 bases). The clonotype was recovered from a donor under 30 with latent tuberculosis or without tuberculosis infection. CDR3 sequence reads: CASSHNEDSNYGYTF. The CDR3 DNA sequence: TGTGCCAGCAGCCACAACGAGGACAGTAACTATGGCTACACCTTC.